Listed below are T cell receptor beta chains from one sample, sequenced in a study of beta chain features in type 1 diabetes. TCRdb's table, derived via immunoSEQ multiplex PCR, lists solely in-frame clones and lacks some. This table holds 330,000 or so clones, around a fifth found once. The material sequenced was naive CD4+ T cells from blood. The receptors stem from a young woman in good health. Each CDR3 is given with its conserved first and last residue. D genes are given only for firm matches. The size field is filled for only some rows; it gives once, few, many or a size class.

D	V	size	J	length	CDR3	DNA
NA	TRBV7-2	NA	TRBJ1-2	13	CASTTDSAYGYTF	TGTGCCAGCACCACCGACAGTGCCTATGGCTACACCTTC
TRBD2	TRBV7-3	few	TRBJ2-1	15	CASSTFAGTRSEQFF	TGTGCCAGCAGCACCTTTGCCGGGACTAGAAGTGAGCAGTTCTTC
TRBD2	TRBV5-4	few	TRBJ2-1	15	CASSPGTRGVNEQFF	TGTGCCAGCAGCCCCGGGACTAGAGGGGTCAATGAGCAGTTCTTC
NA	TRBV4-1	few	TRBJ2-7	16	CASSQDLKRASYEQYF	TGCGCCAGCAGCCAAGATCTAAAGCGGGCCTCCTACGAGCAGTACTTC
TRBD1	TRBV28	NA	TRBJ1-1	14	CASSLGQVDTEAFF	TGTGCCAGCAGTTTAGGACAGGTCGACACTGAAGCTTTCTTT
TRBD2	TRBV5-1	once	TRBJ2-5	15	CASSLNSGRVETQYF	TGCGCCAGCAGCTTGAATAGCGGGAGGGTGGAGACCCAGTACTTC
NA	TRBV4-1	few	TRBJ1-4	17	CASSEGVQVRTNEKLFF	TGCGCCAGCAGCGAAGGGGTACAGGTTCGGACTAATGAAAAACTGTTTTTT
NA	TRBV4-1	NA	TRBJ2-4	13	CASSQDRGNIQYF	TGCGCCAGCAGCCAAGACAGGGGAAACATTCAGTACTTC
NA	TRBV21-1	few	TRBJ1-6	15	CASSKPDRDNSPLHF	TGTGCCAGCAGCAAACCGGACAGGGATAATTCACCCCTCCACTTT
TRBD2	TRBV5-1	few	TRBJ2-7	15	CASSRGGVSDYEQYF	TGCGCCAGCAGCCGGGGGGGTGTCTCCGACTACGAGCAGTACTTC
NA	TRBV7-9	NA	TRBJ1-2	14	CASTLGGRVRGYTF	TGTGCCAGCACCTTAGGAGGCAGGGTACGTGGCTACACCTTC
TRBD1	TRBV18	NA	TRBJ1-2	14	CASSQTGGDYGYTF	TGTGCCAGCTCCCAGACAGGGGGCGACTATGGCTACACCTTC
TRBD1	TRBV7-2	NA	TRBJ2-3	14	CASSRQGFTDTQYF	TGTGCCAGCAGCCGACAGGGGTTCACAGATACGCAGTATTTT
NA	TRBV5-6	few	TRBJ2-7	15	CASSFGAGGQGEQYF	TGTGCCAGCAGCTTTGGGGCAGGTGGACAAGGCGAGCAGTACTTC
NA	TRBV7-2	NA	TRBJ2-7	15	CASSPQEGFSYEQYF	TGTGCCAGCAGCCCGCAAGAGGGATTCTCCTACGAGCAGTACTTC
NA	TRBV7-9	NA	TRBJ1-1	13	CASSSEGGAEAFF	TGTGCCAGCAGCTCCGAGGGCGGGGCTGAAGCTTTCTTT
NA	TRBV4-1	NA	TRBJ1-1	17	CASSPSGEGRLNTEAFF	TGCGCCAGCAGCCCTTCGGGGGAGGGAAGGCTGAACACTGAAGCTTTCTTT
TRBD2	TRBV9	few	TRBJ2-3	14	CASSATSRTDTQYF	TGTGCCAGCAGCGCGACTAGCCGCACAGATACGCAGTATTTT
NA	TRBV10-3	NA	TRBJ2-3	14	CAISVTTRADTQYF	TGTGCCATCAGTGTGACCACGAGGGCAGATACGCAGTATTTT
NA	TRBV30	NA	TRBJ1-2	13	CAWRGDGGTPYTF	TGTGCCTGGAGAGGCGACGGGGGGACTCCTTACACCTTC
TRBD2	TRBV4-1	NA	TRBJ2-2	16	CASSQQAGGNTGELFF	TGCGCCAGCAGCCAACAAGCGGGGGGGAACACCGGGGAGCTGTTTTTT
NA	TRBV28	NA	TRBJ1-2	12	CASSFEGYGYTF	TGTGCCAGCAGTTTTGAGGGTTATGGCTACACCTTC
TRBD1	TRBV14	NA	TRBJ1-1	15	CASSKRQGRDTEAFF	TGTGCCAGCAGTAAAAGACAGGGCAGGGACACTGAAGCTTTCTTT
TRBD2	TRBV29-1	NA	TRBJ2-3	16	CSVEPLGSGSGDTQYF	TGCAGCGTTGAACCCTTAGGTAGCGGGAGTGGGGATACGCAGTATTTT